This T cell receptor beta chain was identified during a study of blood T cell repertoires in COVID-19. As for the study in general: The United States, Italy and Spain supplied acute and convalescent COVID-19 samples. Sample material is recorded as cDNA or gDNA derived from T cells, B-cell-depleted T cells, or PBMCs.

Source study methods: Reference gene primers were amplified, and this amplification served to estimate nucleated cell counts. Sequencing used immunoSEQ multiplex PCR; TCRdb keeps in-frame clones, though not all of them. V and J calls and clone size are copied from that table; D and trimming were computed from the DNA. The data contain approximately 110,000 clones, around 84% of them singletons. Sequenced: peripheral blood. The TCR was taken from a middle-aged woman with acute or convalescent COVID-19.

The CDR3 DNA reads TGTGCCTGGAGTGTCCTAGGCGGTCCTAGGGAGACCCAGTACTTC. Protein: CAWSVLGGPRETQYF. This sequence joins TRBV30 and TRBJ2-5, with unresolved D. This CDR3 region has 15 residues. The ends were cut back, 0 bases at V and 5 bases at J, with 16 bases in the middle. Germline CDR1 and CDR2: GTSNPN and SVGIG (reference sequence).